This record concerns one T cell receptor (beta chain) sequence. Its antigen is not identified. Profiled with immunoSEQ multiplex PCR; TCRdb holds only in-frame clones, not every one. The sample shows approximately 500,000 clones, less than 96% of them seen only once. This sample is part of a study of shared clonotypes between healthy human individuals. Naive CD4+ cells were CD45RA-selected; the remaining cells were memory. General study points: Approximately 4.5% was the fraction of naive CD4 clonotypes found shared across a few donors. Read depth was anticipated to influence clonotype sharing among donors.

The V end was cut by 0 bases, the J end by 4 bases, with 16 bases between. Germline values: CDR1 SGHKS, CDR2 YYEKEE (reference sequence). This CDR3 is built from 16 residues. This receptor was identified in a young woman in good health. The sample comprised naive CD4+ T cells sorted from blood. Subset: CD45RA+ positively selected. The chain has TRBV5-5 and TRBJ2-5; TRBD1 or TRBD2 may be the D gene (5 bases each). The CDR3 DNA reads TGTGCCAGCAGCTTGGGACGAGGGACCGTCCGAGAGACCCAGTACTTC. The encoded protein is CASSLGRGTVRETQYF.